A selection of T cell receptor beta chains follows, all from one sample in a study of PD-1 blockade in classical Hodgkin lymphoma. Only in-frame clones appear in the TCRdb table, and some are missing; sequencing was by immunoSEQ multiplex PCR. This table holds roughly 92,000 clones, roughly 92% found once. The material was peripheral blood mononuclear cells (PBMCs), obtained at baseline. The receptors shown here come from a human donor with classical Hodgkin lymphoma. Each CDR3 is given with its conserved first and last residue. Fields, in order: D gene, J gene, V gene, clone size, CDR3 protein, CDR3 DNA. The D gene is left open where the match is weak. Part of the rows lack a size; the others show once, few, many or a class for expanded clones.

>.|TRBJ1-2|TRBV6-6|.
CASRDYTGPNYGYTF
TGTGCCAGCAGAGATTATACCGGGCCGAACTATGGCTACACCTTC
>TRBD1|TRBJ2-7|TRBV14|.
CASSQRPGTGFYEQYF
TGTGCCAGCAGCCAACGTCCCGGGACAGGGTTCTACGAGCAGTACTTC
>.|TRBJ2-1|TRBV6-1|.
CASSEQLNEQFF
TGTGCCAGCAGTGAACAGCTCAATGAGCAGTTCTTC
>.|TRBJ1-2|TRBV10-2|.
CASSGGESGGYTF
TGCGCCAGCAGCGGGGGGGAAAGCGGTGGCTACACCTTC
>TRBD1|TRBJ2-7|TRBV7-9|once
CASSTKTGAYEQYF
TGTGCCAGCAGCACAAAGACAGGGGCCTACGAGCAGTACTTC
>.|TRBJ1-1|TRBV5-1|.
CASSLTQGGNTEAFF
TGCGCCAGCAGCTTAACTCAGGGCGGGAACACTGAAGCTTTCTTT
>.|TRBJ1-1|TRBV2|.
CASGWDEAFF
TGTGCCAGCGGGTGGGATGAAGCTTTCTTT
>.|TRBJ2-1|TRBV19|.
CASSIVGYNEQFF
TGTGCCAGTAGTATAGTAGGGTACAATGAGCAGTTCTTC
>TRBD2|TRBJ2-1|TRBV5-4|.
CASGGRGGSNEQFF
TGTGCCTCTGGAGGTCGGGGGGGGAGCAATGAGCAGTTCTTC
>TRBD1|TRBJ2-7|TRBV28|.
CASTLARTGGDEQYF
TGTGCCAGCACCCTTGCCCGGACAGGGGGGGACGAGCAGTACTTC
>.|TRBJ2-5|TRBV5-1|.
CASYPSVGGETQYF
TGCGCCAGCTATCCTTCCGTGGGCGGAGAGACCCAGTACTTC
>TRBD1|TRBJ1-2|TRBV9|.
CASSVGGTVSYTF
TGTGCCAGCAGCGTAGGGGGGACAGTCAGCTACACCTTC
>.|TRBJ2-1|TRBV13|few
CASSLRLDYNEQFF
TGTGCCAGCAGCCTTCGGCTAGACTACAATGAGCAGTTCTTC
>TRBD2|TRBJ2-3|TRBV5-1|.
CASSLDAGGSTDTQYF
TGCGCCAGCAGCTTGGACGCGGGGGGGAGCACAGATACGCAGTATTTT
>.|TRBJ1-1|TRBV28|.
CASSLSPEAFF
TGTGCCAGCAGTTTAAGCCCTGAAGCTTTCTTT
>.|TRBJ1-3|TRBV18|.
CASSPLGGPSSGNTIYF
TGTGCCAGCTCACCACTGGGCGGCCCGAGCTCTGGAAACACCATATATTTT
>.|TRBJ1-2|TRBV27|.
CASPIAPRAGGYTF
TGTGCCAGCCCTATTGCCCCGCGGGCGGGTGGCTACACCTTC
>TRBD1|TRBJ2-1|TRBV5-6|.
CASSLGQGVNEQFF
TGTGCCAGCAGCTTGGGACAGGGGGTCAATGAGCAGTTCTTC
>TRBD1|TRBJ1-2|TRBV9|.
CASSLTGADLSGYTF
TGTGCCAGCAGTTTAACAGGGGCGGATTTAAGTGGCTACACCTTC
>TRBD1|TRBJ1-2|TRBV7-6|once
CASSPRTGSNYGYTF
TGTGCCAGCAGCCCGAGGACAGGATCCAACTATGGCTACACCTTC
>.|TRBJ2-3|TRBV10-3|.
CAISNGRPTDTQYF
TGTGCCATCAGTAATGGGAGGCCCACAGATACGCAGTATTTT
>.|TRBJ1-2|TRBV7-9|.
CASSHGGSYGYTF
TGTGCCAGCAGCCACGGCGGATCCTATGGCTACACCTTC
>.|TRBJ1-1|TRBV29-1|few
CSVVAGGYTEAFF
TGCAGCGTTGTGGCAGGAGGATACACTGAAGCTTTCTTT
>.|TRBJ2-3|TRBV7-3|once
CASSLTSADTQYF
TGTGCCAGCAGCTTAACGTCGGCAGATACGCAGTATTTT
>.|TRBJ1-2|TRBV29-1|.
CSVYLWDNYGYTF
TGCAGCGTCTACTTATGGGATAACTATGGCTACACCTTC
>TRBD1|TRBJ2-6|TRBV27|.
CASSLSPTGQGFKGANVLTF
TGTGCCAGCAGTCTATCACCGACGGGACAGGGGTTTAAGGGGGCCAACGTCCTGACTTTC
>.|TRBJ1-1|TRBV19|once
CASSIGGRGRRNTEAFF
TGTGCCAGTAGTATAGGGGGCAGGGGAAGGCGGAACACTGAAGCTTTCTTT
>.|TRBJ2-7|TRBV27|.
CASSSPFSYEQYF
TGTGCCAGCAGTTCTCCCTTCTCCTACGAGCAGTACTTC
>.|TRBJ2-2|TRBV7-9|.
CASSLAGDGELFF
TGTGCCAGCAGCTTAGCGGGTGACGGGGAGCTGTTTTTT
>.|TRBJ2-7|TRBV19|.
CASSVSRVGVYEQYF
TGTGCCAGTAGCGTTTCGAGGGTAGGGGTCTACGAGCAGTACTTC
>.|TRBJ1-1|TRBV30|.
CAWSVQVSTEAFF
TGTGCCTGGAGTGTACAGGTCTCCACTGAAGCTTTCTTT
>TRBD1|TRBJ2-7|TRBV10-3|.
CAITSGTGVTYEQYF
TGTGCCATCACCTCCGGGACAGGGGTGACCTACGAGCAGTACTTC
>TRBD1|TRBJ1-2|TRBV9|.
CASSGTGGGYYGYTF
TGTGCCAGCAGCGGGACAGGGGGCGGTTACTATGGCTACACCTTC
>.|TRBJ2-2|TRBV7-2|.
CASSMTSRYTGELFF
TGTGCCAGCAGCATGACTAGTCGGTACACCGGGGAGCTGTTTTTT
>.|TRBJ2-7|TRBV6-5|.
CASSYSQPHHEQYF
TGTGCCAGCAGTTACTCGCAGCCCCATCACGAGCAGTACTTC
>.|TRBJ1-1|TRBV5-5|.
CASSNSGTSEAFF
TGTGCCAGCAGCAATAGCGGGACAAGCGAAGCTTTCTTT
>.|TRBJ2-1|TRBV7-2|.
CASSPGGAVYNEQFF
TGTGCCAGCAGCCCCGGGGGAGCGGTATACAATGAGCAGTTCTTC
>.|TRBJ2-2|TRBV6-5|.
CASHPDSLNTGELFF
TGTGCCAGCCATCCGGACAGCCTGAACACCGGGGAGCTGTTTTTT
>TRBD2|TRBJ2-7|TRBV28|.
CASSSTGTSGRYEQYF
TGTGCCAGCAGTTCAACCGGGACTAGCGGGAGGTACGAGCAGTACTTC
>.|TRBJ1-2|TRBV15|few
CATSSRGRSYGYTF
TGTGCCACCAGCAGCAGGGGACGTTCCTATGGCTACACCTTC
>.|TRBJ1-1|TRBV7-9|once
CASSLEGKAAFF
TGTGCCAGCAGCTTAGAGGGGAAAGCGGCTTTCTTT
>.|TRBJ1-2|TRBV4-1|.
CASSQGLTGYGYTF
TGCGCCAGCAGCCAAGGTCTTACGGGCTATGGCTACACCTTC
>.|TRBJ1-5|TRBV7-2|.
CASSRGLSNQPQHF
TGTGCCAGCAGCCGCGGCCTCTCGAATCAGCCCCAGCATTTT
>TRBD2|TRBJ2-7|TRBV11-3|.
CASSAGRVNEQYF
TGTGCCAGCAGCGCCGGGAGGGTCAACGAGCAGTACTTC
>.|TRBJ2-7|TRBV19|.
CASSTNYEQYF
TGTGCCAGTAGTACGAACTACGAGCAGTACTTC
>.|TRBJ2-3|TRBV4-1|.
CASSQSPSTTGWLFAQYF
TGCGCCAGCAGCCAATCACCTAGTACGACGGGATGGTTATTCGCGCAGTATTTT
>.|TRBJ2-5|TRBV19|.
CASSSFQETQYF
TGTGCCAGTAGCAGCTTTCAAGAGACCCAGTACTTC
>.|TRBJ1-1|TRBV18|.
CASSPYRVETEAFF
TGTGCCAGCTCACCTTACAGGGTTGAGACTGAAGCTTTCTTT
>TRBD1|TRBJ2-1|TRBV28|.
CASSLPRGSSYNEQFF
TGTGCCAGCAGTTTACCCAGGGGGAGCTCCTACAATGAGCAGTTCTTC
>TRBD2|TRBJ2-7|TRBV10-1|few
CASSASRTSGSYEQYF
TGCGCCAGCAGTGCTTCCCGGACTAGCGGCTCCTACGAGCAGTACTTC
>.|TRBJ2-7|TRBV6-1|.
CASQTGALAYEQYF
TGTGCCAGCCAGACGGGGGCCCTTGCTTACGAGCAGTACTTC
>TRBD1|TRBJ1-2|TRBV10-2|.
CASSENGGGAWGYTF
TGCGCCAGCAGTGAGAACGGAGGGGGCGCTTGGGGCTACACCTTC
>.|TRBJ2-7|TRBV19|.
CASKWKEGTLYEQYF
TGTGCCAGTAAGTGGAAGGAGGGAACCCTCTACGAGCAGTACTTC
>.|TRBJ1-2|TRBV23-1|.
CASSQSKRRDYGYTF
TGCGCCAGCAGTCAATCAAAACGAAGGGACTATGGCTACACCTTC
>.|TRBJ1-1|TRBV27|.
CASSLVRTLTEAFF
TGTGCCAGCAGTTTGGTCCGAACCCTGACTGAAGCTTTCTTT
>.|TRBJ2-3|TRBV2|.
CASSPRGQSGTAVVDTQYF
TGTGCCAGCAGCCCTAGGGGGCAGAGCGGGACGGCTGTGGTGGATACGCAGTATTTT
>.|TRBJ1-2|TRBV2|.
CASNGGGYTF
TGTGCCAGCAATGGGGGTGGCTACACCTTC
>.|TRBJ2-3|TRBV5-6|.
CASSHRRSTALDTQYF
TGTGCCAGCAGCCACAGACGGAGCACCGCGTTAGATACGCAGTATTTT
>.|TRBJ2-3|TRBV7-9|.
CASSLGVRITDTQYF
TGTGCCAGCAGCTTAGGGGTGAGGATCACAGATACGCAGTATTTT